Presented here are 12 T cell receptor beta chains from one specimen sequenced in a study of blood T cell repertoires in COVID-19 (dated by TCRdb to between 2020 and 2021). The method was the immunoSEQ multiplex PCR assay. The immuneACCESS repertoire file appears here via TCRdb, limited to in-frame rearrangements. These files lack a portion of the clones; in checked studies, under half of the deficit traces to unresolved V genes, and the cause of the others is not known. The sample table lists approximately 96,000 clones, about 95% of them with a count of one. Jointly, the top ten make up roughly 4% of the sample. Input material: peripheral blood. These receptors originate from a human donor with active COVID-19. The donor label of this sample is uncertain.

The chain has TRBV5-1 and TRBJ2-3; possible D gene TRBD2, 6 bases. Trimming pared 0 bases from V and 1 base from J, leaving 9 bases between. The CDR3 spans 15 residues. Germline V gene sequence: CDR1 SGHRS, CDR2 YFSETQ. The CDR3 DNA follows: TGCGCCAGCAGCTTGGGCGGGGCCGGCACAGATACGCAGTATTTT. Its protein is CASSLGGAGTDTQYF.

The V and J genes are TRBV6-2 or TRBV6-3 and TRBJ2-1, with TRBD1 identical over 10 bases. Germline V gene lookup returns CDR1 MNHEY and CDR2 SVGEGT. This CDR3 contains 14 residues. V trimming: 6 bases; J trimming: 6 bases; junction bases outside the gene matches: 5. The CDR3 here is CASSRQGARNEQFF. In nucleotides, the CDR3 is TGTGCCAGCAGCCGACAGGGGGCTCGCAATGAGCAGTTCTTC.

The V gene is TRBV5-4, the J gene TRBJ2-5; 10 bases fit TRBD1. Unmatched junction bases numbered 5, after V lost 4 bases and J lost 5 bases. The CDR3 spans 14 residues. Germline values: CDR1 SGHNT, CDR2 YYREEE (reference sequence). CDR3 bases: TGTGCCAGCAGCCGACAGGGGGCGTGGGAGACCCAGTACTTC. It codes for CASSRQGAWETQYF.

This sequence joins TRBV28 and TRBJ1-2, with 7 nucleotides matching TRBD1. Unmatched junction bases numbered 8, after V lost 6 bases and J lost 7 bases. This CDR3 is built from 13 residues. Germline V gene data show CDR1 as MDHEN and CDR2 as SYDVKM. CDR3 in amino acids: CASSLPQGVGYTF. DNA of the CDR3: TGTGCCAGCAGCCTACCGCAGGGGGTTGGCTACACCTTC.

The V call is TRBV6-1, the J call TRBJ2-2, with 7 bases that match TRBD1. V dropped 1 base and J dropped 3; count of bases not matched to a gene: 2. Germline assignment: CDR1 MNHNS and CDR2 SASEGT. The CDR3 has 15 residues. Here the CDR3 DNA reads TGTGCCAGCAGTGAAGGACAGGGATACACCGGGGAGCTGTTTTTT. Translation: CASSEGQGYTGELFF.

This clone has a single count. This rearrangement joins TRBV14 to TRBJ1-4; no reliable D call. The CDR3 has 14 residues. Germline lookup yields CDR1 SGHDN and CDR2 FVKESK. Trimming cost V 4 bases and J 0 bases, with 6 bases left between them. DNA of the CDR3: TGTGCCAGCAGCCCCCGTGCAACTAATGAAAAACTGTTTTTT. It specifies CASSPRATNEKLFF. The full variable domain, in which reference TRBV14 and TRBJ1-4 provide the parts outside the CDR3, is EAGVTQFPSHSVIEKGQTVTLRCDPISGHDNLYWYRRVMGKEIKFLLHFVKESKQDESGMPNNRFLAERTGGTYSTLKVQPAELEDSGVYFCASSPRATNEKLFFGSGTQLSVL.

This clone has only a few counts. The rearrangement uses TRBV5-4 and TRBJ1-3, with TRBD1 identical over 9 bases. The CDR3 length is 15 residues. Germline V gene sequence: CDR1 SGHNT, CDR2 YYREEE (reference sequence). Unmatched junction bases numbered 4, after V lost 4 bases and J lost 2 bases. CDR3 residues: CASSRDRATGNTIYF. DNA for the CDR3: TGTGCCAGCAGCCGGGACAGGGCCACTGGAAACACCATATATTTT.

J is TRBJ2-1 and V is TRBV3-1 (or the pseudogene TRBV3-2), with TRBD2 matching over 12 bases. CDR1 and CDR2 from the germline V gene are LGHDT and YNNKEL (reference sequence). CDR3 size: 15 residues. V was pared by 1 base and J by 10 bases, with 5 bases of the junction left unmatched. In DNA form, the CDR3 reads TGTGCCAGCAGCCAAGGGATGCTAGCGGGAGGGGAGCAGTTCTTC. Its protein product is CASSQGMLAGGEQFF.

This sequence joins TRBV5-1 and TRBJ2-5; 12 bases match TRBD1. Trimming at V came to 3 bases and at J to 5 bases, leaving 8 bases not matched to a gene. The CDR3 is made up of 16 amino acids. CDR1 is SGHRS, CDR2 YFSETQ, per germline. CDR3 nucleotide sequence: TGCGCCAGCAGCTCCGGGACAGGGGGCAGGTATGAGACCCAGTACTTC. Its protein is CASSSGTGGRYETQYF. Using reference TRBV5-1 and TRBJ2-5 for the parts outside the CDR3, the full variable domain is KAGVTQTPRYLIKTRGQQVTLSCSPISGHRSVSWYQQTPGQGLQFLFEYFSETQRNKGNFPGRFSGRQFSNSRSEMNVSTLELGDSALYLCASSSGTGGRYETQYFGPGTRLLVL.

CDR3 protein: CASSAHTRSGAGGNEQFF. The CDR3, as DNA: TGTGCCAGCAGCGCCCATACCCGTAGTGGGGCCGGGGGCAATGAGCAGTTCTTC. The chain couples TRBV4-2 to TRBJ2-1; possibly TRBD2 for D (6 bases). Germline V CDR1 and CDR2: LGHNA, YNFKEQ. CDR3 size: 18 residues. Trimming left V 5 bases short and J 6 bases short, with 26 bases between.

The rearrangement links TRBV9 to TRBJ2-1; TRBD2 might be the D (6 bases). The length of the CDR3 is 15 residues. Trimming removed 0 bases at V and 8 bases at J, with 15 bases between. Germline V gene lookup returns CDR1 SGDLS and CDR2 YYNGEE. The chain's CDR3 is CASSVGTNPSDEQFF. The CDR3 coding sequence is TGTGCCAGCAGCGTAGGGACTAATCCGTCCGATGAGCAGTTCTTC.

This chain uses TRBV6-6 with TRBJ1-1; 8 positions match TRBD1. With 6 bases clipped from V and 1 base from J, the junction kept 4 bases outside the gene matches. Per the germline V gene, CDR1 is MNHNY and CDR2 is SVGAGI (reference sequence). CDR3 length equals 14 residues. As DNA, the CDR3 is TGTGCCAGCAGCCTCGACAGGGGGAACACTGAAGCTTTCTTT. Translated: CASSLDRGNTEAFF.